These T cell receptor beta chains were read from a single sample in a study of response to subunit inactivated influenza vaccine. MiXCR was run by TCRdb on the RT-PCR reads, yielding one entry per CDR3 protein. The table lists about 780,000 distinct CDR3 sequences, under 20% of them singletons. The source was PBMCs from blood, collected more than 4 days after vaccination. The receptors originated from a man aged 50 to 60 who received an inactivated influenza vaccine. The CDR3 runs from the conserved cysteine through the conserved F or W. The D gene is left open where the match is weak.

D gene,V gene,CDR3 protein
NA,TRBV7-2,CASSLMGKNTGELFF
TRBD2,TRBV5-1,CASSLSPSGDHNEQFF
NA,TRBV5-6,CASSWGEGEQFF
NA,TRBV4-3,CASSLSTSLDSYNEQFF
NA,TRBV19,CASSRRLDTSTDTQYF
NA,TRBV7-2,CASSSTANYEQYF
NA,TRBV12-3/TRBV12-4,CASITGAFGHGYTF
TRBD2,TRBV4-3,CASSQEAGGSFEQFF
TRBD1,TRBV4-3,CASSQDPWTDRVGGNTIYF
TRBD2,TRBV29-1,CSVGGTDTQYF
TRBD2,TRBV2,CASSASGGANEQFF
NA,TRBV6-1,CASTVGGGGGYTF
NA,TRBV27,CASSSTSSPYNEQFF
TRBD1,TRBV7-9,CASSQTGFSGYTF
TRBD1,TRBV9,CASSVTGTGTQPQHF
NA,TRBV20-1,CSATTGEKLFF
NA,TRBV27,CASSPYGTDPEAFF
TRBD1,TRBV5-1,CASRRAPGQSSGANVLTF
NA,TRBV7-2,CASSLESGRRPGYTF
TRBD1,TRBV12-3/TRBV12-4,CASSLTGTGWEAFF
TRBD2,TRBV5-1,CASSATSGSSYEQYF
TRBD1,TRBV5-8,CASSLDRGFFVNYGYTF
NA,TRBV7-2,CASSLGLHSTYEQYF
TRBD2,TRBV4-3,CASSQGLGLAGKYYEQYF